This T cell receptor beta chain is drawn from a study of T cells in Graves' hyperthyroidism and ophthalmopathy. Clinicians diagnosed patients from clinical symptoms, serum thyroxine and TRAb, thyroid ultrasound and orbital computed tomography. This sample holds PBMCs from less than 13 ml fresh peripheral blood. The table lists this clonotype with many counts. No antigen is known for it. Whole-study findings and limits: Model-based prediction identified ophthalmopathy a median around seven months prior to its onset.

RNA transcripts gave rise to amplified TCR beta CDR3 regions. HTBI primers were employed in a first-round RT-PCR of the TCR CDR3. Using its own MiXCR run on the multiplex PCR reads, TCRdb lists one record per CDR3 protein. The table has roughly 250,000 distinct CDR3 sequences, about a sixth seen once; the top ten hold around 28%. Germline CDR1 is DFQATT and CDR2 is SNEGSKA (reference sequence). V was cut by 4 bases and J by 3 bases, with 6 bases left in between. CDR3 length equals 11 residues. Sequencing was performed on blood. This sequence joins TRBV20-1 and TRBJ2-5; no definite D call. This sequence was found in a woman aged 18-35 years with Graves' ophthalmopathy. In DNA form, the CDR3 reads TGCAGTGCTATAGGGAAAGAGACCCAGTACTTC. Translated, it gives CSAIGKETQYF.